This T cell receptor beta chain appears in the sequencing data of a study of sequential checkpoint blockade in melanoma (dated by TCRdb to about 2019). Study-wide context: In a 1:1 randomization, patients received either first-line nivolumab then ipilimumab (arm A) or ipilimumab then nivolumab (arm B). Maintenance nivolumab came after each of the two trial sequences.

TCRbeta CDR3 regions were immunosequenced from genomic DNA with the immunoSEQ Assay. Genomic DNA was amplified by bias-controlled multiplex PCR before high-throughput sequencing. Under the source paper's analysis protocol: To quantify the absolute abundance of each unique TCRbeta CDR3 region, the sequences were collapsed and filtered. Clonality, defined as 1 minus Pielou's evenness, was calculated using productive rearrangements only. A previously published method was used to identify clones with significantly greater frequencies in on-treatment samples than in baseline samples. TCRdb holds this immuneACCESS table with in-frame rearrangements only. Some clones are missing; in checked studies, unresolved V genes explain under half, and the rest has no known cause. The V and J calls and clone size come from that table; D and trimming were worked out from the DNA. The sample table records over 4,000 clones; about 78% of these occur just once. The ten largest clones take up 45% to 65% of the sample.

CDR1 SGHVS and CDR2 FQNEAQ were looked up in the germline V gene. Trimming at the junction amounts to 0 bases on V and 8 bases on J, and the germline ends lie 16 bases apart. The cysteine opens and the phenylalanine closes a CDR3 of 15 amino acids. The retained sequence is limited to the CDR3, 45 bases, with the frame set at the first base. The sample's treatment or condition label, in plain terms: randomized to nivolumab then ipilimumab (arm A) or the reverse (arm B). No trial patient had received prior DNA-damaging chemotherapy. A FACS Aria II flow cytometer was used to sort live CD3+CD8+ cells that were negative for CD19 and CD56 from thawed PBMCs. Samples were obtained from patients with melanoma enrolled in CheckMate 064, a randomized, open-label phase II trial of sequential checkpoint blockade. Peripheral blood mononuclear cells were obtained through leukapheresis, purified using Ficoll-Paque, and frozen in human serum containing about 10% DMSO. Purity of sorted blood CD3+CD8+ cells was verified at >95% immediately after sorting, followed by DNA extraction.

Details on this clone: Its binding antigen is unknown. No quality values exist for individual bases; no much larger clone is one base distant.

Findings and caveats that apply to the study as a whole: Validation of the response-prediction model combining TCR metrics and mutation burden is needed in larger, independent patient cohorts.

Recombination joined TRBV7-8 with TRBJ1-2, with the D gene uncertain. The receptor was isolated from a human donor with melanoma. The sample was CD8+ T cells sorted from blood (inferred from file names), taken from a patient given nivolumab and ipilimumab in sequence. CDR3 loop: CASSLAVSPIVGYTF. The bases read TGTGCCAGCAGCTTAGCGGTGAGCCCTATTGTGGGCTACACCTTC.